What follows describes a single T cell receptor (beta chain). The antigen is unknown. The data were taken from a study of T cell repertoires in cytomegalovirus infection. The study's findings and limits: What dominated the ex vivo response were HLA-C-restricted CMV-specific TCR beta clonotypes.

TCRdb re-called the reads with MiXCR, one entry per CDR3 protein. Of about 310,000 distinct CDR3 sequences in the sample, 15% to 20% were seen once. CDR3 length equals 20 residues. V shed 5 bases, J shed 2 bases, and the junction held 19 bases outside the gene matches. The sequenced sample consisted of PBMCs. This TCR was recovered from a human donor in good health (CMV status not recorded). Some clones in this sample may be carry-over from other donors' samples. This sequence joins TRBV5-3 and TRBJ2-4, with TRBD2 identical over 10 bases. TRBV5-3 is an open reading frame whose function is uncertain. Written as DNA, the CDR3 is TGTGCCAGAAGATATCCTAGCGGGGGAACGCATCACATCACCAAAAACATTCAGTACTTC. This translates into CARRYPSGGTHHITKNIQYF.